Each of the 18 T cell receptor beta chains below was sequenced from the same sample in a study of tumor-infiltrating lymphocytes in primary liver carcinoma. The researchers obtained blood RNA from unsorted whole blood and also extracted germline DNA. Constant-region priming of around 530 ng total RNA yielded TCR beta cDNA. Amplification in three nested multiplex PCR rounds with slightly modified ARM-PCR gave rise to TCR beta libraries. Researchers ran the first two PCR rounds for approximately 10 cycles each with TRBV1-TRBV30 forward primers and a C-beta reverse primer. TCRdb processed the multiplex PCR reads anew with MiXCR; each CDR3 protein has one entry. Here the sample spans hundreds of thousands of distinct CDR3 sequences, roughly three fifths being singletons. Sequences were obtained from peripheral blood. These receptors were obtained from a woman in her twenties or thirties with primary liver carcinoma and hepatitis B virus infection.

J is TRBJ2-2 and V is TRBV11-2; D ambiguous. The CDR3 is 13 amino acids. V lost 8 bases to trimming and J lost 4 bases, with 11 bases between them. Germline CDR1 is SGHAT and CDR2 is FQNNGV. The DNA of the CDR3 is TGTGCCAGCCGAGCTGTGGTCACCGGGGAGCTGTTTTTT. This sequence encodes CASRAVVTGELFF.

Notes on this clonotype: This may come from a read error, since a much larger clone is one base off. The rearrangement uses TRBV6-6 and TRBJ2-7; TRBD2 agrees at 9 bases. The V and J ends lost 3 bases and 7 bases, in that order; junction bases with no gene match: 10. Germline CDR1 is MNHNY and CDR2 is SVGAGI (reference sequence). The CDR3 covers 15 residues. CDR3 coding DNA: TGTGCCAGCAGTTATCCTGCGGGAGGGCTAGGGGAGCAGTACTTC. Its protein is CASSYPAGGLGEQYF.

The chain has TRBV7-9 and TRBJ2-3; no clear D. Trimming removed 3 bases at V and 2 bases at J, with 12 bases between. The CDR3 runs 15 residues. Germline V CDR1 and CDR2: SEHNR, FQNEAQ (reference sequence). CDR3 residues: CASSFPLGYTDTQYF. The CDR3 DNA is TGTGCCAGCAGCTTCCCCTTGGGATACACAGATACGCAGTATTTT.

Comment on this clonotype: Compared with germline, one end of the junction differs, possibly owing to a read error. The rearrangement uses TRBV6-5 and TRBJ1-2; D gene unclear. Germline V CDR1 and CDR2: MNHEY, SVGAGI. CDR3 length: 12 residues. CDR3 bases: TGTGCCAGCGGTTATTCTACGGGTGGCTACACCTTC. Amino acids: CASGYSTGGYTF.

This clonotype was observed many times. This chain connects TRBV12-3 or TRBV12-4 to TRBJ2-7; D possibly corresponds to TRBD2 (6 bases). Between the trimmed V and J ends, which lost 2 bases and 3 bases, there was a span of 14 bases. The length of the CDR3 is 15 residues. This CDR3 is CASSLIRELNYEQYF. Written as DNA, the CDR3 is TGTGCCAGCAGTTTAATCCGGGAGTTAAACTACGAGCAGTACTTC.

Notes on this clonotype: Relative to the germline gene, one junction end is altered; a read error may explain this. The chain carries TRBV11-2 and TRBJ2-7; D might be TRBD1 or TRBD2, each matching 5 bases. The length of the CDR3 is 14 residues. Germline CDR1 is SGHAT and CDR2 is FQNNGV. Here the CDR3 DNA reads TGTGCCGGCAGCTTCGGGACGCCACCTTACGAGCAGTACTTC. Its protein product is CAGSFGTPPYEQYF.

As to this clonotype: A single base separates this from a much larger clone, so it may be a read error. This chain joins TRBV4-2 and TRBJ2-1; D remains unclear. Germline V gene sequence: CDR1 LGHNA, CDR2 YNFKEQ. The V and J ends lost 0 bases and 12 bases respectively, with 6 bases between them. The CDR3 sequence is 11 residues long. Written as DNA, the CDR3 is TGTGCCAGCAGCCAAGATAGTCTGCAGTTCTTC. The encoded protein is CASSQDSLQFF.

This clonotype occurred a few times. The J gene is TRBJ1-3, the V gene TRBV4-2; D is uncertain. The CDR3 runs to 11 residues. CDR1 and CDR2 (germline): LGHNA, YNFKEQ. With 1 base removed from V and 5 bases from J, the gap between germline ends came to 0 bases. CDR3 DNA sequence: TGTGCCAGCAGCCAAGGAAACACCATATATTTT. It yields the protein CASSQGNTIYF.

A word on this clonotype: Being one base from a much bigger clone, this may be a read error. The genes are TRBV12-5 and TRBJ2-3; 9 nucleotides match TRBD2. This CDR3 contains 15 residues. Per the germline V gene, CDR1 is LGHNT and CDR2 is FRNRAP. The DNA of the CDR3 is TGTCCTAGTGGTCGACTAGCGGACCCCACAGATACGCAGTATTTT. The encoded protein is CPSGRLADPTDTQYF.

In regard to this clonotype: A single base separates this from a much larger clone, so it may be a read error. The chain employs TRBV14 and TRBJ1-6; D call uncertain. CDR1 is SGHDN, CDR2 FVKESK, per germline. Trimming removed 5 bases from V and 10 bases from J, with 12 bases in between. The CDR3 runs to 13 residues. The CDR3 sequence is CASSSPAASPLHF. The DNA of the CDR3 is TGTGCCAGCAGCTCCCCCGCCGCGTCACCCCTCCACTTT.

The CDR3 spells CASSEGTKYF. The CDR3 DNA follows: TGTGCCAGCAGTGAGGGGACGAAGTATTTT. J is TRBJ2-3 and V is TRBV6-1; perhaps D is TRBD1 or TRBD2 (5 bases each). The V end was cut by 3 bases, the J end by 13 bases, with 8 bases between. The germline V gene has CDR1 MNHNS and CDR2 SASEGT. The CDR3 loop spans 10 amino acids.

The V and J genes are TRBV5-4 and TRBJ2-7; 8 bases agree with TRBD2. The CDR3 totals 17 residues. Germline V gene sequence: CDR1 SGHNT, CDR2 YYREEE (reference sequence). V dropped 0 bases and J dropped 0; count of bases not matched to a gene: 8. The CDR3 spells CASSLASSGLSSYEQYF. The CDR3 nucleotides are TGTGCCAGCAGCTTGGCGTCTAGCGGGCTGAGCTCCTACGAGCAGTACTTC.

With respect to this clonotype: The junction shows a germline mismatch at one end, possibly a read error. The chain recombines TRBV29-1 with TRBJ1-1; D remains ambiguous. CDR1 is SQVTM, CDR2 ANQGSEA, per germline. The length of the CDR3 is 12 residues. CDR3 sequence: CSIKDGSAEALF. Written as DNA, the CDR3 is TGCAGCATTAAAGATGGGAGTGCTGAAGCTCTCTTT.

Only a few counts were recorded for this clonotype. The chain combines TRBV5-6 with TRBJ1-4; D not resolved. The germline CDR1 and CDR2 sequences are SGHDT and YYEEEE. The CDR3 sequence is 14 residues long. The V end was cut by 4 bases, the J end by 0 bases, with 7 bases between. The CDR3 DNA reads as TGTGCCAGCAGCGCGACGGCAACTAATGAAAAACTGTTTTTT. Its translation is CASSATATNEKLFF.

On this clonotype itself: A much larger clone differs from this one at a single base, so this may be a read error. The chain uses TRBV12-3 or TRBV12-4 and TRBJ2-2, with a possible D match to TRBD1 (6 bases). This CDR3 region has 16 residues. V lost 8 bases to trimming and J lost 0 bases, with 16 bases between them. Here the CDR3 DNA reads TGTGCCAGCGGGAGCCGTGGACAGTCGAACACCGGGGAGCTGTTTTTT. Its protein is CASGSRGQSNTGELFF.

The rearrangement joins TRBV10-1 to TRBJ1-3; the D is unclear. Germline values: CDR1 WNHNN, CDR2 SYGVQD (reference sequence). The V and J ends lost 0 bases and 2 bases respectively, with 8 bases between them. This CDR3 comprises 15 residues. CDR3 residues: CASSESLAAGNTIYF. The DNA for the CDR3 is TGCGCCAGCAGTGAGTCGCTGGCGGCTGGAAACACCATATATTTT.

On this clonotype: A much larger clone differs by one base, so this may be a read error. The chain couples TRBV12-3 or TRBV12-4 to TRBJ2-2; TRBD2 matches 9 bases. The CDR3 runs 16 residues. Losses at the gene ends were 5 bases for V and 1 base for J; bases not matched to a gene: 5. The CDR3 bases are TGTGCCAGCAGTCCCGGGACTAGCATGAACACCGGGGAGCTGTTTTTT. Its protein is CASSPGTSMNTGELFF.

As regards this clonotype: Being one base from a much bigger clone, this may be a read error. This chain connects TRBV6-5 to TRBJ1-2, with a tentative D call TRBD1 (6 bases). Germline V gives CDR1 MNHEY, CDR2 SVGAGI. Trimming left V 1 base short and J 8 bases short, with 17 bases between. The length of the CDR3 is 15 residues. The CDR3 nucleotides are TGTGCCAGCAGTTACTTGAAACAGGGTCCGGGAGGCTACACCTTC. Its protein product is CASSYLKQGPGGYTF.